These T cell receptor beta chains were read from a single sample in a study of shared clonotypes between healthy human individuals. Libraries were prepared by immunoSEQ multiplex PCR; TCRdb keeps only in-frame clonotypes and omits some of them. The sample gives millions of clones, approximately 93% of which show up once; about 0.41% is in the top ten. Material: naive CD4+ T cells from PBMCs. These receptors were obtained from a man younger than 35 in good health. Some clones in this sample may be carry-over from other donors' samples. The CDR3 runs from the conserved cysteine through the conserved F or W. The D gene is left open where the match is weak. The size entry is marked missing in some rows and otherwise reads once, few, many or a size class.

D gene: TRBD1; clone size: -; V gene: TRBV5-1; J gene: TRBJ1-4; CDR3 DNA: TGCGCCAGCAGCCGTGACAGGGGTGCAACTAATGAAAAACTGTTTTTT; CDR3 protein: CASSRDRGATNEKLFF
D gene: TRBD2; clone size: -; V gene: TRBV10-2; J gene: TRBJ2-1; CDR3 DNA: TGCGCCAGCAGTGAGCTGGGACTCCGGGAGGGGAGTTACAATGAGCAGTTCTTC; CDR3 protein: CASSELGLREGSYNEQFF
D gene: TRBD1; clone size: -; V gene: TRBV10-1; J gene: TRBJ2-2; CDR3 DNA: TGCGCCAGGAGAGGGACAGAAGCGAACACCGGGGAGCTGTTTTTT; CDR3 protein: CARRGTEANTGELFF
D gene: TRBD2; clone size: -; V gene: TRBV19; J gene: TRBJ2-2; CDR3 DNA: TGTGCCAGTAGCCCTAGCGGGAGGGCCACCGGGGAGCTGTTTTTT; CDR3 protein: CASSPSGRATGELFF
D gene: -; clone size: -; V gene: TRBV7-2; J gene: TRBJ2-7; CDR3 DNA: TGTGCCAGCAGCTTGCCTTATGGCGAGCAGTACTTC; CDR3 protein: CASSLPYGEQYF
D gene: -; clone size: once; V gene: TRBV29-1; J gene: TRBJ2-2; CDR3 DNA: TGCAGCGTTACTAATCGGGAAAAAAACACCGGGGAGCTGTTTTTT; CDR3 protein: CSVTNREKNTGELFF
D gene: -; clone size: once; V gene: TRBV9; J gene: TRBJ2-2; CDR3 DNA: TGTGCCAGCACCTCGACCGGGGGCGGGGAGCTGTTTTTT; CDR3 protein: CASTSTGGGELFF
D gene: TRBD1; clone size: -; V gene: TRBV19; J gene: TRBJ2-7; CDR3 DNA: TGTGCCAGTAGTATTGAGACAGGGGGCTCCTACGAGCAGTACTTC; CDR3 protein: CASSIETGGSYEQYF
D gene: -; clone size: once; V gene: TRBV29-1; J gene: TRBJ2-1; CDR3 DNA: TGCAGCGCCCAAGTTCCAGGTGTTCGATTAGGTGAGCAGTTCTTC; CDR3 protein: CSAQVPGVRLGEQFF
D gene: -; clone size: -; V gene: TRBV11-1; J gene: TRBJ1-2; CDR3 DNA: TGTGCCAGCAGCGCGGGACCACGGGGAGGCTACACCTTC; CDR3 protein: CASSAGPRGGYTF
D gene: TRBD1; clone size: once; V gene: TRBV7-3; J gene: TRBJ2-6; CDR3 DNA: TGTGCCAGCAGCTCGGGGACAGGCTCTGGGGCCAACGTCCTGACTTTC; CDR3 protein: CASSSGTGSGANVLTF
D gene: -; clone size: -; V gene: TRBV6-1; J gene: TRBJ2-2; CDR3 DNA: TGTGCCAGCAGTGAAAGGCCCCCTCACACCGGGGAGCTGTTTTTT; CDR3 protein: CASSERPPHTGELFF
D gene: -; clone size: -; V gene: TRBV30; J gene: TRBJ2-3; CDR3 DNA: TGTGCCTGGAGTGGGGGGGCGTTTGGCACAGATACGCAGTATTTT; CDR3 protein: CAWSGGAFGTDTQYF
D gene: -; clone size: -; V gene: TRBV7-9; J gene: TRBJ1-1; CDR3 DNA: TGTGCCAGCAGCTTGACGTTTCGGATTGGAGGGCCCACTGAAGCTTTCTTT; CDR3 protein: CASSLTFRIGGPTEAFF
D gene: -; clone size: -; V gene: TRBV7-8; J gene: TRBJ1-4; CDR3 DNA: TGTGCCAGCAGCCTGGACAGTAATGAAAAACTGTTTTTT; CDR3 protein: CASSLDSNEKLFF
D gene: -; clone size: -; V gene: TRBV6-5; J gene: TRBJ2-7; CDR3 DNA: TGTGCCAGCAGTCGACAGGAGAACTACGAGCAGTACTTC; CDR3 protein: CASSRQENYEQYF
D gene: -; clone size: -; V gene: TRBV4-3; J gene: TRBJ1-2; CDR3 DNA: TGCGCCAGCAGCCAAGGCCTATCTTATGGCTACACCTTC; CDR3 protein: CASSQGLSYGYTF
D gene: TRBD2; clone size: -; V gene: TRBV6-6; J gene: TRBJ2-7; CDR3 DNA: TGTGCCAGCAGTTACTCCGGGGGGACGCCCTACGAGCAGTACTTC; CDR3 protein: CASSYSGGTPYEQYF
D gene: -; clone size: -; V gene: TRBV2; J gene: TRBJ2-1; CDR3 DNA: TGTGCCAGCAGTTACCGGGACGAGCCCACTGAGCAGTTCTTC; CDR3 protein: CASSYRDEPTEQFF
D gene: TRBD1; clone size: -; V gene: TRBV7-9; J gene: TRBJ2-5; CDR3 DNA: TGTGCCAGCAGCTTAGCCGGGACAGGGAGGGAGACCCAGTACTTC; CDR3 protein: CASSLAGTGRETQYF